Shown below are 4 T cell receptor beta chains from a single sample sequenced in a study of early T cells in non-severe SARS-CoV-2 infection. TCRdb reanalysed the 5' RACE reads using MiXCR and keeps one entry per CDR3 protein. The repertoire holds tens of thousands of distinct CDR3 sequences, about 12% seen once, with 15% to 18% in the top ten. The source was whole blood, collected at baseline. The source is an adult who was a healthcare worker with PCR-confirmed SARS-CoV-2 infection or an uninfected control (not recorded which). The donor label of this sample is uncertain.

The chain carries TRBV9 and TRBJ2-7, with 8 bases that match TRBD2. V was pared by 3 bases and J by 5 bases, with 13 bases of the junction left unmatched. CDR1 is SGDLS and CDR2 is YYNGEE in the germline V gene. The CDR3 runs to 16 residues. Written as DNA, the CDR3 is TGTGCCAGCAGCGATACAAGCGGGGGAACCCCCCACGAGCAGTACTTC. This codes for CASSDTSGGTPHEQYF.

About this clonotype itself: Given a much more abundant clone one base away, this may be a read error. The V and J genes are TRBV12-3 or TRBV12-4 and TRBJ1-2; 8 nucleotides align to TRBD1. The CDR3 totals 15 residues. V lost 5 bases to trimming and J lost 6 bases; unmatched junction nucleotides: 11. The CDR3 DNA follows: TGTGCCAGCAGTCCGCGACAGGGGACCTGGGATGGCTACACCTTC. This sequence encodes CASSPRQGTWDGYTF.

The chain joins TRBV7-9 to TRBJ1-2; D perhaps matches TRBD1 (6 bases). The V gene lost 1 base and the J gene lost 8 bases, with 20 bases spanning the gap. Germline assignment: CDR1 SEHNR and CDR2 FQNEAQ (reference sequence). This CDR3 has 16 amino acids. Written as DNA, the CDR3 is TGTGCCAGCAGCTTAGGAATAGGACAGCGCCTTCCCGGCTACACCTTC. Protein sequence: CASSLGIGQRLPGYTF.

This clonotype was counted many times. The J gene is TRBJ2-7, the V gene TRBV9; D is ambiguous. V gave up 3 bases and J gave up 2 bases, with 12 bases separating them. The CDR3 runs 14 residues. Germline V gene data show CDR1 as SGDLS and CDR2 as YYNGEE. CDR3 in DNA: TGTGCCAGCAGCGCTTTAAATCGCCCCTACGAGCAGTACTTC. Translating it yields CASSALNRPYEQYF.